The 27 T cell receptor beta chains below come from one sample, sequenced in a study of siplizumab effects on memory and regulatory T cells. This table comes from immunoSEQ multiplex PCR, and its TCRdb copy is limited to in-frame clones, with some not included. The profile shows approximately 56,000 clones, around 98% of them singletons. Sequencing used naive CD8+ T cells sorted from blood. The source of these receptors is a human donor in good health.

The CDR3 nucleotides are TGTGCCAGCACCCAGGGCACCTACGAGCAGTACTTC. Translated, it gives CASTQGTYEQYF. The chain is built from TRBV7-9 and TRBJ2-7; D may be TRBD1 (5 bases). Germline V lookup: CDR1 SEHNR, CDR2 FQNEAQ (reference sequence). The CDR3 totals 12 residues. The V and J ends lost 7 bases and 2 bases respectively, with 9 bases between them. Looking up the rest from reference TRBV7-9 and TRBJ2-7 gives the full variable domain: DTGVSQNPRHKITKRGQNVTFRCDPISEHNRLYWYRQTLGQGPEFLTYFQNEAQLEKSRLLSDRFSAERPKGSFSTLEIQRTEQGDSAMYLCASTQGTYEQYFGPGTRLTVT.

V gene TRBV4-2 combines with J gene TRBJ2-7; D perhaps matches TRBD2 (5 bases). There are 16 residues in the CDR3. Trimming pared 0 bases from V and 6 bases from J, leaving 18 bases between. Per germline, CDR1 LGHNA and CDR2 YNFKEQ. CDR3 amino acids: CASSQDPWGVSSEQYF. CDR3 DNA sequence: TGTGCCAGCAGCCAAGACCCCTGGGGAGTAAGTTCCGAGCAGTACTTC.

The chain's CDR3 is CASSLAVGTDTGELFF. CDR3 DNA: TGTGCCAGCAGCTTAGCGGTAGGGACCGACACCGGGGAGCTGTTTTTT. This rearrangement joins TRBV7-9 to TRBJ2-2, with D perhaps given as TRBD1 or TRBD2 (5 bases each). The germline gives CDR1 SEHNR, CDR2 FQNEAQ (reference sequence). The V end was cut by 0 bases, the J end by 3 bases, with 11 bases between. CDR3 length: 16 amino acids.

The chain recombines TRBV28 with TRBJ1-4; TRBD1 matches at 8 bases. The CDR3 is 12 amino acids. Trimming cost V 7 bases and J 7 bases; bases outside gene matches: 2. Germline lookup yields CDR1 MDHEN and CDR2 SYDVKM. Here the CDR3 reads CASNRGGEKLFF. DNA of the CDR3: TGTGCCAGCAACAGGGGGGGTGAAAAACTGTTTTTT.

V gene TRBV15 combines with J gene TRBJ2-3, with 7 bases that match TRBD2. V shed 3 bases and J 1 base; nucleotides not matched to a gene: 4. CDR1 LNHNV and CDR2 YYDKDF come from the germline V gene (reference sequence). The CDR3 sequence is 15 residues long. The CDR3: CATSSMGRGTDTQYF. The CDR3 DNA reads TGTGCCACCAGCAGTATGGGGAGGGGCACAGATACGCAGTATTTT.

The chain joins TRBV27 to TRBJ2-7; D gene unclear. The CDR3 has 13 residues. The germline CDR1 and CDR2 sequences are MNHEY and SMNVEV (reference sequence). V lost 5 bases and J 2 bases, leaving 10 bases between the germline ends. CDR3 DNA: TGTGCCAGCAGTGAACAGTGGACCTACGAGCAGTACTTC. Its translation is CASSEQWTYEQYF.

This chain uses TRBV6-1 with TRBJ2-7; 9 bases are a match to TRBD2. There are 17 residues in the CDR3. The V and J ends lost 0 bases and 0 bases, in that order; junction bases with no gene match: 6. Germline CDR1 MNHNS, CDR2 SASEGT. CDR3 nucleotides: TGTGCCAGCAGTGAAGCGGTTCTAGCGGGAACCTCCTACGAGCAGTACTTC. Its translation: CASSEAVLAGTSYEQYF.

The rearrangement joins TRBV6-1 to TRBJ1-2; 10 bases line up with TRBD1. The length of the CDR3 is 15 residues. Germline CDR1 and CDR2: MNHNS and SASEGT. V lost 4 bases, J lost 5 bases, and 7 bases stayed unmatched. CDR3 region: CASSVLGQGNYGYTF. The CDR3 coding sequence is TGTGCCAGCAGTGTGCTGGGACAGGGGAATTATGGCTACACCTTC.

This chain links TRBV29-1 with TRBJ1-2; D might be TRBD1 (5 bases). This CDR3 is built from 11 residues. Trimming took 7 bases from V and 8 from J, leaving 14 bases between them. Germline values: CDR1 SQVTM, CDR2 ANQGSEA. The DNA of the CDR3 is TGCAGCGGCGGCGACAGTGACGGCTACACCTTC. Translated, it gives CSGGDSDGYTF.

The sample holds a few counts of this clone. This sequence joins TRBV7-6 and TRBJ1-5, with 7 positions matching TRBD1. This CDR3 is built from 13 residues. Germline values: CDR1 SGHVS, CDR2 FNYEAQ. V was pared by 5 bases and J by 7 bases, with 5 bases of the junction left unmatched. The DNA of the CDR3 is TGTGCCAGCAGCGTACAGGGGAACCAGCCCCAGCATTTT. This codes for CASSVQGNQPQHF.

The chain couples TRBV7-2 to TRBJ2-7; TRBD2 agrees at 7 bases. Germline V gene sequence: CDR1 SGHTA, CDR2 FQGNSA. The V gene end was trimmed by 3 bases and the J gene end by 1 base; junction bases not matched to a gene: 3. This CDR3 has 14 residues. CDR3 bases: TGTGCCAGCAGCTTCGCTAGCGGATCCTACGAGCAGTACTTC. It codes for CASSFASGSYEQYF.

The chain combines TRBV2 with TRBJ1-5; 10 nucleotides match TRBD1. The V gene end was trimmed by 4 bases and the J gene end by 4 bases; junction bases not matched to a gene: 10. In germline, CDR1 is SNHLY, CDR2 FYNNEI. The CDR3 spans 17 residues. For the CDR3, the DNA is TGTGCCAGCAGTGTATCCGGGACAGGGGTTCTGAATCAGCCCCAGCATTTT. Translation gives CASSVSGTGVLNQPQHF.

The V call is TRBV5-1, the J call TRBJ2-7; D is unresolved. Germline CDR1 reads SGHRS; CDR2 reads YFSETQ. V was cut by 4 bases and J by 5 bases, with 7 bases left in between. There are 11 residues in the CDR3. CDR3 nucleotide sequence: TGCGCCAGCAGCGCAGGCCACGAGCAGTACTTC. Protein product: CASSAGHEQYF.

The chain carries TRBV6-1 and TRBJ2-3; D perhaps matches TRBD1 (6 bases). V dropped 4 bases and J dropped 7 bases, with 21 bases sitting between them. This CDR3 comprises 16 residues. Germline V gene data show CDR1 as MNHNS and CDR2 as SASEGT. CDR3 protein: CASSGQGLLEHNTQYF. CDR3 in DNA: TGTGCCAGCAGTGGCCAGGGGCTGCTGGAACACAATACGCAGTATTTT.

This chain links TRBV5-1 with TRBJ2-1; D remains unclear. From germline, CDR1 is SGHRS and CDR2 YFSETQ. This CDR3 comprises 12 residues. The V and J ends lost 4 bases and 2 bases respectively, with 4 bases between them. The CDR3 nucleotides are TGCGCCAGCAGCGCGGCCTACAATGAGCAGTTCTTC. The encoded protein is CASSAAYNEQFF.

DNA for the CDR3: TGTGCCAGCAAACCTTCCGGGACAGGGTCCTACGAGCAGTACTTC. It specifies CASKPSGTGSYEQYF. The chain carries TRBV28 and TRBJ2-7; 9 bases fit TRBD1. The CDR3 is 15 residues long. Germline values: CDR1 MDHEN, CDR2 SYDVKM. V was pared by 7 bases and J by 1 base, with 8 bases of the junction left unmatched.

The rearrangement uses TRBV5-6 and TRBJ2-1, with 9 bases aligning to TRBD2. CDR1 SGHDT and CDR2 YYEEEE come from the germline V gene. The V segment lost 3 bases and the J segment 3 bases; nucleotides outside the gene matches: 10. There are 17 residues in the CDR3. CDR3 sequence: CASSWGGGRALYNEQFF. CDR3 coding DNA: TGTGCCAGCAGCTGGGGTGGCGGGAGGGCCCTCTACAATGAGCAGTTCTTC.

V is TRBV7-9 and J is TRBJ1-2; 7 bases align to TRBD1. The J segment lost 8 bases and the V segment lost 4 bases, leaving 10 bases of the junction unmatched. This CDR3 contains 14 residues. From germline, CDR1 is SEHNR and CDR2 FQNEAQ (reference sequence). CDR3 in DNA: TGTGCCAGCAGCTCCGGACAGGCCGCGGAGGGCTACACCTTC. As protein: CASSSGQAAEGYTF.

This chain's CDR3 is CASSPDPSNELAGLGNEQFF. CDR3 DNA sequence: TGTGCCAGTAGTCCAGACCCCAGCAATGAACTAGCGGGATTGGGGAATGAGCAGTTCTTC. The V and J genes are TRBV19 and TRBJ2-1; 10 bases are shared with TRBD2. Germline lookup yields CDR1 LNHDA and CDR2 SQIVND (reference sequence). The V and J ends lost 5 bases and 7 bases, in that order; junction bases with no gene match: 23. This CDR3 has 20 amino acids.

V is TRBV27 and J is TRBJ2-3, with TRBD1 identical over 12 bases. The junction had 2 bases not matched to a gene; V was cut back by 5 bases and J by 2 bases. The CDR3 sequence is 15 residues long. CDR1 is MNHEY, CDR2 SMNVEV, per germline (reference sequence). The CDR3 loop reads CASSKGQGATDTQYF. The CDR3 coding sequence is TGTGCCAGCAGTAAGGGACAGGGGGCCACAGATACGCAGTATTTT.

The chain couples TRBV7-9 to TRBJ2-3; 9 nucleotides line up with TRBD1. The CDR3 has 16 residues. Trimming removed 7 bases from V and 2 bases from J; junction bases left unmatched: 10. Germline loops: CDR1 SEHNR, CDR2 FQNEAQ (reference sequence). The CDR3 DNA follows: TGTGCCAGCAACCTTCTGGGACAGGGAACCACAGATACGCAGTATTTT. Its protein product is CASNLLGQGTTDTQYF.

The chain recombines TRBV5-1 with TRBJ1-4; 10 bases fit TRBD1. In germline, CDR1 is SGHRS, CDR2 YFSETQ. The CDR3 contains 18 residues. V lost 4 bases, J lost 2 bases, and 11 bases stayed unmatched. The CDR3 loop reads CASSGGGTGVSTNEKLFF. The CDR3 DNA reads as TGCGCCAGCAGCGGCGGAGGGACAGGGGTTTCGACTAATGAAAAACTGTTTTTT.

Only one count was recorded for this clone. The rearrangement joins TRBV4-3 to TRBJ2-7; 9 positions match TRBD2. V was pared by 0 bases and J by 3 bases, with 9 bases of the junction left unmatched. CDR3 length: 17 amino acids. Germline CDR1 and CDR2: LGHNA and YSLEER. The CDR3 bases are TGCGCCAGCAGCCAAGAAATCCCCCTAGCGGGAATCTACGAGCAGTACTTC. Its protein product is CASSQEIPLAGIYEQYF.

The chain joins TRBV5-1 to TRBJ2-1; D unresolved. The germline V and J ends were trimmed by 7 bases and 1 base, with 6 bases remaining between them. Germline CDR1 is SGHRS and CDR2 is YFSETQ. CDR3 length: 12 residues. CDR3 nucleotides: TGCGCCAGCGCAGAATCCTACAATGAGCAGTTCTTC. Encoded protein: CASAESYNEQFF.

V is TRBV9 and J is TRBJ1-5, with 7 bases identical to TRBD1. CDR1 is SGDLS, CDR2 YYNGEE, per germline. V lost 0 bases and J lost 4; bases outside the gene matches: 4. This CDR3 contains 15 residues. CDR3 residues: CASSVGGGQNQPQHF. The CDR3 DNA reads as TGTGCCAGCAGCGTAGGAGGGGGCCAAAATCAGCCCCAGCATTTT.

The gene calls are TRBV4-1 and TRBJ2-4; D gene unclear. The CDR3 is 12 amino acids. Between the trimmed V and J ends, which lost 0 bases and 7 bases, there was a span of 4 bases. Germline V gives CDR1 MGHRA, CDR2 YSYEKL. The DNA of the CDR3 is TGCGCCAGCAGCCAAGATTACAACATTCAGTACTTC. Encoded protein: CASSQDYNIQYF.

This clone was observed a single time. The rearrangement uses TRBV7-9 and TRBJ2-1; no firm D call. CDR1 and CDR2 from the germline V gene are SEHNR and FQNEAQ (reference sequence). V lost 5 bases and J 10 bases, leaving 12 bases between the germline ends. The CDR3 contains 12 residues. CDR3 protein: CASSAPTFEQFF. CDR3 bases: TGTGCCAGCAGCGCACCCACCTTCGAGCAGTTCTTC.